The rows below give T cell receptor beta chains drawn from one sample of a study of T cells in Graves' hyperthyroidism and ophthalmopathy. MiXCR, applied by TCRdb to the multiplex PCR reads, yields one record per CDR3 protein. In the table there are around 760,000 distinct CDR3 sequences, roughly a third of which are singletons. Input material: blood. The receptor source for this set is a woman in her thirties or forties with Graves' hyperthyroidism. Both conserved end residues are part of each CDR3. A D gene is named only where the DNA matches it firmly. Expanded clones are given a class, and other clones once, few, many or no size at all.

J	V	size	D	CDR3	DNA
TRBJ1-5	TRBV4-2	NA	NA	CASSQVGAGQPQHF	TGTGCCAGCAGCCAGGTGGGGGCTGGTCAGCCCCAGCATTTT
TRBJ1-5	TRBV29-1	many	NA	CSVRAQGDSNQPQHF	TGCAGCGTCCGGGCTCAGGGAGATAGCAATCAGCCCCAGCATTTT
TRBJ1-1	TRBV6-6	many	TRBD1	CASSGQGDMNTEAFF	TGTGCCAGCAGTGGACAGGGGGACATGAACACTGAAGCTTTCTTT
TRBJ1-2	TRBV7-9	few	TRBD1	CASSSYRQGASGYTF	TGTGCCAGCAGCTCATACCGACAGGGGGCCTCTGGCTACACCTTC
TRBJ1-2	TRBV7-2	many	TRBD1	CASSLGQGMAYGYTF	TGTGCCAGCAGCTTGGGACAGGGGATGGCCTATGGCTACACCTTC
TRBJ1-6	TRBV6-5	NA	NA	CASSYYEPLSTRKPGGYNSPLHF	TGTGCCAGCAGTTACTACGAACCCCTGAGCACTCGCAAACCTGGAGGATATAATTCACCCCTCCACTTT
TRBJ1-2	TRBV6-5	many	NA	CASRSGAGGYTF	TGTGCCAGCAGGTCTGGGGCCGGTGGCTACACCTTC
TRBJ1-1	TRBV7-9	NA	NA	CASGLAQGPNTEAFF	TGTGCCAGCGGCTTAGCGCAGGGACCGAACACTGAAGCTTTCTTT
TRBJ1-2	TRBV7-2	NA	NA	CASSSQAAVPAANYGYTF	TGTGCCAGCAGCTCCCAAGCGGCCGTTCCAGCAGCTAACTATGGCTACACCTTC
TRBJ1-1	TRBV19	NA	NA	CASSNLGVTEAFF	TGTGCCAGTAGTAACCTCGGGGTCACTGAAGCTTTCTTT
TRBJ2-1	TRBV5-1	NA	NA	CASSLKVRGSEQFF	TGCGCCAGCAGCTTGAAGGTCCGCGGGTCTGAGCAGTTCTTC
TRBJ1-2	TRBV19	many	NA	CASSTPSNYGYTF	TGTGCCAGTAGTACCCCTTCTAACTATGGCTACACCTTC
TRBJ2-3	TRBV7-3	NA	TRBD2	CASTASGSVTDTQYF	TGTGCCAGCACTGCTAGCGGGAGTGTCACAGATACGCAGTATTTT
TRBJ1-1	TRBV10-3	NA	NA	CAITDNTEAFF	TGTGCCATCACAGATAACACTGAAGCTTTCTTT
TRBJ2-5	TRBV10-1	many	TRBD2	CASSAAGVKETQYF	TGCGCCAGCAGTGCGGCGGGAGTAAAAGAGACCCAGTACTTC
TRBJ1-2	TRBV2	NA	NA	CASDRINYGYTF	TGTGCCAGCGACCGGATTAACTATGGCTACACCTTC
TRBJ1-4	TRBV19	few	NA	CASSIGWTDEKLFF	TGTGCCAGTAGTATAGGATGGACGGATGAAAAACTGTTTTTT
TRBJ2-7	TRBV20-1	NA	TRBD1	CSAGDRGDEQYF	TGCAGTGCTGGGGACAGGGGGGACGAGCAGTACTTC
TRBJ1-1	TRBV7-8	NA	NA	CASSHSRVWNTEAFF	TGTGCCAGCAGCCATTCGCGGGTATGGAACACTGAAGCTTTCTTT
TRBJ1-5	TRBV19	NA	TRBD1	CASSVGTGAGNQPQHF	TGTGCCAGCAGCGTGGGGACAGGGGCAGGCAATCAGCCCCAGCATTTT
TRBJ2-7	TRBV20-1	few	TRBD1	CSAIRDRGDEQYF	TGCAGTGCTATCCGGGACAGGGGGGATGAGCAGTACTTC
TRBJ1-1	TRBV10-3	NA	NA	CASSYSLVTEAFF	TGTGCCAGCAGTTATAGTCTGGTCACTGAAGCTTTCTTT
TRBJ2-7	TRBV7-2	NA	NA	CASSDRGRSGEQYF	TGTGCCAGCAGTGACCGGGGCCGGAGCGGCGAGCAGTACTTC
TRBJ2-6	TRBV7-3	few	NA	CASSSSPANVLTF	TGTGCCAGCAGCTCCTCACCGGCGAACGTCCTGACTTTC
TRBJ1-5	TRBV7-2	NA	TRBD1	CASSFMGTGHQPQHF	TGTGCCAGCAGCTTCATGGGGACAGGGCATCAGCCCCAGCATTTT
TRBJ1-5	TRBV7-9	NA	NA	CASSLRGAGQSGAWPQHF	TGTGCCAGCAGCTTACGGGGAGCCGGACAGAGTGGTGCGTGGCCCCAGCATTTT
TRBJ2-7	TRBV2	many	NA	CASNSYEQYF	TGTGCCAGCAATAGCTACGAGCAGTACTTC
TRBJ1-4	TRBV28	few	TRBD1	CASRPDRGVNEKLFF	TGTGCCAGCAGACCTGACAGGGGCGTTAATGAAAAACTGTTTTTT
TRBJ1-2	TRBV2	NA	NA	CASSQVGFPSGYTF	TGTGCCAGCAGTCAGGTGGGGTTTCCTTCTGGCTACACCTTC
TRBJ1-2	TRBV25-1	many	NA	CASSEFRGGARSSYTF	TGTGCCAGCAGTGAATTTAGAGGTGGCGCCCGCTCTAGCTACACCTTC
TRBJ1-5	TRBV12-3/TRBV12-4	NA	TRBD1	CASSYRGLGGNQPQHF	TGTGCCAGCAGTTACAGGGGTCTGGGGGGCAATCAGCCCCAGCATTTT
TRBJ2-6	TRBV2	many	TRBD2	CASTPIAGAGSGANVLTF	TGTGCCAGCACGCCCATAGCGGGAGCAGGCTCTGGGGCCAACGTCCTGACTTTC
TRBJ1-2	TRBV7-9	many	NA	CASSAGVDPYGYTF	TGTGCCAGCAGCGCCGGAGTGGACCCCTATGGCTACACCTTC
TRBJ2-2	TRBV7-9	many	NA	CASSPMASLITGELFF	TGTGCCAGCAGTCCAATGGCTAGCTTGATCACCGGGGAGCTGTTTTTT
TRBJ2-1	TRBV29-1	few	NA	CSVLGHEQFF	TGCAGCGTTCTAGGCCATGAGCAGTTCTTC
TRBJ2-7	TRBV4-1	NA	NA	CASSQAWGEQYF	TGCGCCAGCAGCCAAGCCTGGGGGGAGCAGTACTTC
TRBJ2-5	TRBV5-1	few	NA	CASSLDSLETQYF	TGCGCCAGCAGCTTGGATAGTTTGGAGACCCAGTACTTC
TRBJ1-3	TRBV12-3/TRBV12-4	NA	TRBD1	CASSYRGSDTIYF	TGTGCCAGCAGTTACAGGGGATCGGACACCATATATTTT
TRBJ2-3	TRBV19	once	NA	CASSISSATDTQYF	TGTGCCAGTAGTATTTCTTCGGCCACAGATACGCAGTATTTT
TRBJ1-2	TRBV12-3/TRBV12-4	few	NA	CASSLPIWQHGYTF	TGTGCCAGCAGTTTACCTATTTGGCAGCATGGCTACACCTTC
TRBJ1-2	TRBV19	NA	NA	CASSMDRANYGYTF	TGTGCCAGTAGTATGGACCGTGCTAACTATGGCTACACCTTC
TRBJ2-7	TRBV5-1	NA	TRBD2	CASSEGYSGRFGYEQYF	TGCGCCAGCAGCGAGGGCTATAGCGGGAGATTCGGCTACGAGCAGTACTTC
TRBJ1-6	TRBV12-3/TRBV12-4	many	NA	CASSLPGSPLHF	TGTGCCAGCAGTCTACCCGGTTCACCCCTCCACTTT